This passage covers 11 T cell receptor beta chains from one sample sequenced in a study of vaccination and CD4 T cells after COVID-19. The treatment denotes: roughly ten-day PBMC culture with coronavirus spike peptide pools or control peptides (ViraFEST assay). Which antigens these TCRs recognize remains unknown. The Oncomine TCR Beta short-read assay generated sequence data from the DNA of cultured CD4+ T cells. TCRdb called the PCR reads again in MiXCR, with one record for every CDR3 protein. The table lists 16,000 or so distinct CDR3 sequences, 44% of them singletons. Sample: CD4+ T cells from blood, cultured in vitro, taken after SARS-CoV-2 vaccination. The source of these receptors is a human donor who had recovered from COVID-19.

The rearrangement links TRBV5-1 to TRBJ2-6; 11 nucleotides agree with TRBD2. The CDR3 spans 17 residues. The germline V gene encodes CDR1 SGHRS and CDR2 YFSETQ. J lost 0 bases, V lost 4 bases, and 3 bases had no gene match. CDR3 region: CASSGTSGFSGANVLTF. In DNA, the CDR3 is TGCGCCAGCAGCGGGACTAGCGGTTTCTCTGGGGCCAACGTCCTGACTTTC.

The CDR3 region has the DNA TGTGCCAGCAGTGTGGAGGGAGGAGGAGGGACAGATACGCAGTATTTT. Translated, it gives CASSVEGGGGTDTQYF. The genes are TRBV2 and TRBJ2-3; the D gene is possibly TRBD2 (6 bases). The CDR3 covers 16 residues. V shed 4 bases and J shed 3 bases, with 17 bases lying between them. Germline V gives CDR1 SNHLY, CDR2 FYNNEI.

The genes are TRBV12-3 or TRBV12-4 and TRBJ2-2; D not resolved. The CDR3 runs to 12 residues. Trimming removed 7 bases from V and 6 bases from J, with 9 bases in between. CDR3 in amino acids: CASTLGPGELFF. The CDR3 DNA is TGTGCCAGCACCCTAGGTCCCGGGGAGCTGTTTTTT.

The chain uses TRBV4-3 and TRBJ2-3, with TRBD1 as a possible D gene (5 bases). The CDR3 covers 14 residues. The V gene lost 4 bases and the J gene lost 4 bases, with 12 bases spanning the gap. CDR1 and CDR2 (germline): LGHNA, YSLEER. Here the CDR3 reads CASSRDIGADTQYF. Here the CDR3 DNA reads TGCGCCAGCAGCCGAGATATAGGGGCAGATACGCAGTATTTT.

The count of this clonotype is one. The chain carries TRBV15 and TRBJ2-7; 12 bases agree with TRBD2. The CDR3 loop spans 15 amino acids. The junction had 8 bases not matched to a gene; V was cut back by 6 bases and J by 5 bases. Germline-derived CDR1 and CDR2 are LNHNV and YYDKDF (reference sequence). CDR3 sequence (DNA): TGTGCCACCAGTATAGGGACTAGCGGGTTAGACGAGCAGTACTTC. Protein: CATSIGTSGLDEQYF.

V is TRBV10-3 and J is TRBJ1-5; D might be TRBD1 (6 bases). Trimming removed 9 bases at V and 4 bases at J, with 16 bases between. This CDR3 comprises 14 residues. Per the germline V gene, CDR1 is ENHRY and CDR2 is SYGVKD. Written as DNA, the CDR3 is TGTGCCATAGGGGACGGGACAACTAATCAGCCCCAGCATTTT. It encodes CAIGDGTTNQPQHF.

The gene calls are TRBV7-6 and TRBJ2-1; possibly TRBD1 for D (8 bases). V was trimmed by 1 base and J by 8 bases, leaving 12 bases between them. This CDR3 has 14 amino acids. Germline V gene sequence: CDR1 SGHVS, CDR2 FNYEAQ. The CDR3 DNA reads as TGTGCCAGCAGCTTAGACAGGGGGAGGGATGAGCAGTTCTTC. Protein product: CASSLDRGRDEQFF.

The chain joins TRBV20-1 to TRBJ1-5; a possible D gene is TRBD1 (5 bases). The V end was cut by 1 base, the J end by 4 bases, with 5 bases between. Per the germline V gene, CDR1 is DFQATT and CDR2 is SNEGSKA (reference sequence). The CDR3 consists of 12 residues. In DNA form, the CDR3 reads TGCAGTGCTAGAGGGGGGAATCAGCCCCAGCATTTT. Residues: CSARGGNQPQHF.

This chain links TRBV7-6 with TRBJ2-2; the D gene is possibly TRBD1 (5 bases). Germline CDR1 is SGHVS and CDR2 is FNYEAQ. With 5 bases removed from V and 0 bases from J, the gap between germline ends came to 10 bases. The CDR3 extends over 15 amino acids. Here the CDR3 reads CASSLRQTNTGELFF. CDR3 bases: TGTGCCAGCAGCCTCAGACAGACGAACACCGGGGAGCTGTTTTTT. The whole variable domain, remainder taken from reference TRBV7-6 and TRBJ2-2, is GAGVSQSPRYKVTKRGQDVALRCDPISGHVSLYWYRQALGQGPEFLTYFNYEAQQDKSGLPNDRFSAERPEGSISTLTIQRTEQRDSAMYRCASSLRQTNTGELFFGEGSRLTVL.

The chain uses TRBV6-1 and TRBJ1-4, with D uncertain. The V and J ends lost 6 bases and 6 bases respectively, with 17 bases between them. Germline lookup yields CDR1 MNHNS and CDR2 SASEGT. The CDR3 contains 15 residues. The CDR3 reads CASSPSGRNYEKLFF. The DNA of the CDR3 is TGTGCCAGCAGCCCGAGTGGAAGGAACTATGAAAAACTGTTTTTT.

By share of the sample, this clonotype is medium-sized (0.01 to 0.1%). The V call is TRBV6-1, the J call TRBJ2-7, with unresolved D. This CDR3 spans 14 amino acids. Germline loops: CDR1 MNHNS, CDR2 SASEGT. Trimming removed 1 base from V and 2 bases from J, with 9 bases in between. DNA of the CDR3: TGTGCCAGCAGTGAAGGAGGCCGCGCCTACGAGCAGTACTTC. Protein product: CASSEGGRAYEQYF.